Given below is one T cell receptor (beta chain) in context. What it recognizes is unknown. The sample belongs to a study of graft-versus-host responses after intestinal transplantation. Sequenced by immunoSEQ multiplex PCR; TCRdb stores in-frame clones only, minus some. Of 130,000 or so clones listed, approximately 92% are singletons. The CDR3 length is 16 residues. Trimming shortened V by 6 bases and J by 2 bases, and 16 bases separated the two germline ends. CDR1 is KGHSH and CDR2 is LQKENI in the germline V gene. The sequence derives from a human donor who received an intestinal transplant. The sequences come from unstimulated CD4+ T cells sorted from spleen or lymph node cells, collected before intestinal transplant. The chain employs TRBV18 and TRBJ2-2, with D possibly TRBD2 on 7 matching bases. The CDR3 DNA reads as TGTGCCAGCTCCTTGGGCGGGGGCCGCAACACCGGGGAGCTGTTTTTT. The encoded protein is CASSLGGGRNTGELFF.